This T cell receptor beta chain derives from a study of blood T cell repertoires in COVID-19. Produced via immunoSEQ multiplex PCR; TCRdb's table is partial and in-frame only. Altogether 70,000 or so clones are present, roughly 91% being singletons, with the ten largest covering approximately 10%. The CDR3 is 14 amino acids. The germline V gene has CDR1 SGHRS and CDR2 YFSETQ. The ends were cut back, 1 base at V and 0 bases at J, with 6 bases in the middle. This clone was seen once. Sequenced: peripheral blood. The chain couples TRBV5-1 to TRBJ2-3; no definite D call. This clonotype was sampled from a young woman with acute or convalescent COVID-19. The DNA of the CDR3 is TGCGCCAGCAGCTTGACTCCCAGCACAGATACGCAGTATTTT. Translation: CASSLTPSTDTQYF.